This TCR beta chain was sequenced during a study of blood T cell repertoires in COVID-19. About the study: COVID-19 samples collected from the United States, Italy and Spain covered acute and convalescent phases.

As handled by the study authors: Researchers report that nucleated cell counts were estimated from reference gene primer amplification. Only in-frame clones appear in the TCRdb table, and some are missing; sequencing was by immunoSEQ multiplex PCR. That table furnishes V, J and clone size, whereas the DNA furnished D and trimming. The sample lists approximately 89,000 clones; approximately 75% were seen once. V was clipped by 5 bases and J by 10 bases; unmatched bases: 7. CDR1 and CDR2 (germline): MNHEY, SMNVEV (reference sequence). The CDR3 contains 15 residues. The receptor comes from a human donor in a cohort sampled during active COVID-19. Sequenced: peripheral blood. The chain recombines TRBV27 with TRBJ1-6; 11 bases map to TRBD1. CDR3 loop: CASSLGQGAGSPLHF. In nucleotides, the CDR3 is TGTGCCAGCAGTCTCGGACAGGGGGCTGGATCACCCCTCCACTTT.